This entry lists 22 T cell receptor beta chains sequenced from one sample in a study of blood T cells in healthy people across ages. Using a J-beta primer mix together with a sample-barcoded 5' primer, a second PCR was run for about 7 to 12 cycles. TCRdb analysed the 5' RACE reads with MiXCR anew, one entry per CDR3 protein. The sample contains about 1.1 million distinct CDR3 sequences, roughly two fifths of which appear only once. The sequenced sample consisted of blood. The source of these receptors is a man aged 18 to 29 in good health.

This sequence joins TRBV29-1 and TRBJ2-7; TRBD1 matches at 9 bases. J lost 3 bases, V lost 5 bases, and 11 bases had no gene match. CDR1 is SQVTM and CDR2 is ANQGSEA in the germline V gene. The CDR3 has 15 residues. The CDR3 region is CSVTGTGYDYYEQYF. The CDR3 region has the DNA TGCAGCGTTACGGGGACAGGGTATGACTACTACGAGCAGTACTTC.

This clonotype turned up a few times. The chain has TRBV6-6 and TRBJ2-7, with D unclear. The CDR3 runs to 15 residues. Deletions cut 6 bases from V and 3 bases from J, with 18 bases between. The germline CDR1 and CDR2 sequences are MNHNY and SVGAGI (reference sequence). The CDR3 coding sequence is TGTGCCAGCAGCCCTACAAGATTATACAGCTACGAGCAGTACTTC. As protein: CASSPTRLYSYEQYF.

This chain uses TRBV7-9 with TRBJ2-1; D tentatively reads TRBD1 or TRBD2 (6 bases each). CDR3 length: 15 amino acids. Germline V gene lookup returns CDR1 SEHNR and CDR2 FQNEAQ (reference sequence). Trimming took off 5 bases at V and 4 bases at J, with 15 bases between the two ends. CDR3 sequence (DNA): TGTGCCAGCAGCGGCTCGGGGGCTCAATACAATGAGCAGTTCTTC. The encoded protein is CASSGSGAQYNEQFF.

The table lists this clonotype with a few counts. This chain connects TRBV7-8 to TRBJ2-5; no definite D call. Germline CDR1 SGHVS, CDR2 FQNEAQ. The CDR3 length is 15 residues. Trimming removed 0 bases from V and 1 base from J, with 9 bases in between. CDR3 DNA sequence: TGTGCCAGCAGCTTAGCTGTTACAGTCCAAGAGACCCAGTACTTC. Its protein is CASSLAVTVQETQYF.

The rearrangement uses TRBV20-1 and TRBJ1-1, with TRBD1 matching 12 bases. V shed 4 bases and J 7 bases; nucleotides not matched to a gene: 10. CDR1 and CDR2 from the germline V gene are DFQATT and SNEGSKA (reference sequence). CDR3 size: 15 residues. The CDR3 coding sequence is TGCAGTGCTAACCTACGGGACAGGGGGCTGCGTGAAGCTTTCTTT. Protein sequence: CSANLRDRGLREAFF.

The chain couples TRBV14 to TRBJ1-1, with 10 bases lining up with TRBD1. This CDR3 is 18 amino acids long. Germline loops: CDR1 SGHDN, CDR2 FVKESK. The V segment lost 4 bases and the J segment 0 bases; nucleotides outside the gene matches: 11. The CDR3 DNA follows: TGTGCCAGCAGCCGGGACCGGGACAGGGGTCGAGTGAACACTGAAGCTTTCTTT. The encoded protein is CASSRDRDRGRVNTEAFF.

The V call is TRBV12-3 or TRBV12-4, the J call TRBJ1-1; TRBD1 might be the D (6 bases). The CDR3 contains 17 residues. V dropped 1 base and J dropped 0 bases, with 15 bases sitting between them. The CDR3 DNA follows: TGTGCCAGCAGTTTAGGATGGCAGGGGTTCATGAACACTGAAGCTTTCTTT. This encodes CASSLGWQGFMNTEAFF.

This CDR3 reads CSAVGSKGAAYNEQYF. CDR3 coding DNA: TGCAGTGCTGTAGGCAGCAAGGGGGCGGCCTACAATGAGCAGTACTTC. This chain connects TRBV20-1 to TRBJ2-1; 7 bases align to TRBD1. The J call could be wrong; TRBJ2-7 is a better fit for the DNA end. In germline, CDR1 is DFQATT, CDR2 SNEGSKA (reference sequence). The CDR3 length is 16 residues.

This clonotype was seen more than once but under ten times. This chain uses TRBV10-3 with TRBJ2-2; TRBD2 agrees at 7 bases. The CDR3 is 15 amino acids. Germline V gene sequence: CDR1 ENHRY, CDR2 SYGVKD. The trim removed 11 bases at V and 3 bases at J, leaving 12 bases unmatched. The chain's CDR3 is CAVGEGTPDTGELFF. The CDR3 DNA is TGTGCCGTTGGGGAGGGAACGCCGGACACCGGGGAGCTGTTTTTT.

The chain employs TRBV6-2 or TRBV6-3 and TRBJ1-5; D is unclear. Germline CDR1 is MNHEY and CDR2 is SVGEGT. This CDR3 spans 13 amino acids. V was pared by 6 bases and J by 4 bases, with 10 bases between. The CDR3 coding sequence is TGTGCCAGCAGCCCCCCGCCAAATCAGCCCCAGCATTTT. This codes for CASSPPPNQPQHF.

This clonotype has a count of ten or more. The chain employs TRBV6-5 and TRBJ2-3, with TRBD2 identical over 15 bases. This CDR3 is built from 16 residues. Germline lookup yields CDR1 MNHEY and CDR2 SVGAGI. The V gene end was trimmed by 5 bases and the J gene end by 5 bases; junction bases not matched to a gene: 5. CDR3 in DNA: TGTGCCAGCAGTCCCGGACTAGCGGGGGGGATAGATACGCAGTATTTT. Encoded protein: CASSPGLAGGIDTQYF.

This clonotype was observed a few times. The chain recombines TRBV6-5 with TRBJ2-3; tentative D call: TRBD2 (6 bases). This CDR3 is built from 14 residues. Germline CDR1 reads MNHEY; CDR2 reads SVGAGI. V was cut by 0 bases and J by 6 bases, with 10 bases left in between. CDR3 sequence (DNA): TGTGCCAGCAGTTACTCGGTCGCGGGGGATACGCAGTATTTT. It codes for CASSYSVAGDTQYF.

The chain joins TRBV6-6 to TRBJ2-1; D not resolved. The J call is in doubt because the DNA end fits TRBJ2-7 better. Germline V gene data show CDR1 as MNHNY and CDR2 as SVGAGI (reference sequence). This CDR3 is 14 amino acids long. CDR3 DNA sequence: TGTGCCAGCAGTTCCGCGGCGGTTATAAATGAGCAGTACTTC. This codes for CASSSAAVINEQYF.

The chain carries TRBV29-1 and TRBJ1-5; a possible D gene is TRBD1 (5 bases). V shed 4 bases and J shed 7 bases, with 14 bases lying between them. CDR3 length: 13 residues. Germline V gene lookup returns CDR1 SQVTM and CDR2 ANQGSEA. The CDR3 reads CSVGSGREQPQHF. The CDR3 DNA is TGCAGCGTTGGCTCAGGGCGGGAACAGCCCCAGCATTTT.

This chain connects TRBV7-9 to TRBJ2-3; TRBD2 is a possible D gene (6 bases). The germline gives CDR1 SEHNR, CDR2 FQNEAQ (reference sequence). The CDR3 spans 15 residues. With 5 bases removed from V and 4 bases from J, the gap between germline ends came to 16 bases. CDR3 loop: CASSGDSGDSDTQYF. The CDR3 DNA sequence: TGTGCCAGCAGCGGAGACAGTGGGGACTCAGATACGCAGTATTTT.

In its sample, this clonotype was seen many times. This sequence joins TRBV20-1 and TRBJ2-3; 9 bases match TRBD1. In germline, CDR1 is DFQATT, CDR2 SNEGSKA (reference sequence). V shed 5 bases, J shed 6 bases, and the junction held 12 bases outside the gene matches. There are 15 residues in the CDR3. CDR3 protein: CSAQDSDRGSDTQYF. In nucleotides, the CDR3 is TGCAGTGCTCAAGACTCGGACAGGGGATCCGATACGCAGTATTTT.

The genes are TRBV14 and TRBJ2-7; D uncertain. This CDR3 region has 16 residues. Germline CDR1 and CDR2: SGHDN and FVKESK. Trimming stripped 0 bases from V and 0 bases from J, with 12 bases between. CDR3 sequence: CASSQDLTSRSYEQYF. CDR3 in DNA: TGTGCCAGCAGCCAAGATCTCACGTCGCGCTCCTACGAGCAGTACTTC.

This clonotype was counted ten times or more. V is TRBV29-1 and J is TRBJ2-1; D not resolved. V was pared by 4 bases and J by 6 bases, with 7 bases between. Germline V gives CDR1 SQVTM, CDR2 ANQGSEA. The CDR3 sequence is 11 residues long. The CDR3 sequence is CSVVGVNEQFF. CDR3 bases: TGCAGCGTTGTCGGAGTCAATGAGCAGTTCTTC.

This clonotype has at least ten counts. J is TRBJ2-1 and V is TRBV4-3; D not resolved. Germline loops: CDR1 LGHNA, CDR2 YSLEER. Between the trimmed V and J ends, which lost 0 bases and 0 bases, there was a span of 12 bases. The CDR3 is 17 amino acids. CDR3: CASSQELTGNSYNEQFF. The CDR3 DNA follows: TGCGCCAGCAGCCAAGAGCTTACTGGAAACTCCTACAATGAGCAGTTCTTC.

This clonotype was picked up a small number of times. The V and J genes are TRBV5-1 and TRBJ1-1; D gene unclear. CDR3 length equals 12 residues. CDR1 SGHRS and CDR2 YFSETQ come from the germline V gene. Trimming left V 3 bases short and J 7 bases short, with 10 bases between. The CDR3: CASSSNSDEAFF. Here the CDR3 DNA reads TGCGCCAGCAGCTCCAACAGCGATGAAGCTTTCTTT.

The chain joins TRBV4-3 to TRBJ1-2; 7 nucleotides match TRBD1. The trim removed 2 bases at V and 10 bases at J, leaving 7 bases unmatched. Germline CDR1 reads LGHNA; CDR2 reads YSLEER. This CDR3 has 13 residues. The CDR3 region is CASSQRTGTDYTF. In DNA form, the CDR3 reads TGCGCCAGCAGCCAACGAACTGGGACAGACTACACCTTC.

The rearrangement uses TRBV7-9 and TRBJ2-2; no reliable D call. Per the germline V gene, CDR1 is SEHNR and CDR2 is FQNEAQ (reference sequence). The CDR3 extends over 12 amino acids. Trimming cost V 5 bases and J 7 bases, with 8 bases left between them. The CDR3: CASSPTHGELFF. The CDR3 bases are TGTGCCAGCAGCCCCACCCACGGGGAGCTGTTTTTT.